The 15 T cell receptor beta chains below were found in one sample sequenced in a study of T cell responses to AZD1222 COVID-19 vaccine. Method: immunoSEQ multiplex PCR; TCRdb's copy keeps in-frame clones and lacks some. This sample has 100,000 to 120,000 clones, with approximately 92% found just once. Sequences were derived from peripheral blood, sampled 28 days after the second AZD1222 dose. These receptors all come from an adult who received the AZD1222 COVID-19 vaccine.

This clone was picked up one time. The V gene is TRBV5-1, the J gene TRBJ2-7; D not certain. V was cut by 0 bases and J by 5 bases, with 12 bases left in between. This CDR3 has 14 residues. The germline V gene has CDR1 SGHRS and CDR2 YFSETQ. Here the CDR3 reads CASSLEVTVDEQYF. The CDR3, as DNA: TGCGCCAGCAGCTTGGAGGTTACCGTGGACGAGCAGTACTTC. Based on the CDR3 plus reference TRBV5-1 and TRBJ2-7, the full variable domain is KAGVTQTPRYLIKTRGQQVTLSCSPISGHRSVSWYQQTPGQGLQFLFEYFSETQRNKGNFPGRFSGRQFSNSRSEMNVSTLELGDSALYLCASSLEVTVDEQYFGPGTRLTVT.

J is TRBJ1-1 and V is TRBV19; a weak D match, TRBD1 (5 bases). V gave up 7 bases and J gave up 2 bases, with 11 bases separating them. Germline V lookup: CDR1 LNHDA, CDR2 SQIVND (reference sequence). The CDR3 sequence is 13 residues long. CDR3 residues: CASTPGGNTEAFF. CDR3 coding DNA: TGTGCCAGTACCCCTGGGGGTAACACTGAAGCTTTCTTT.

The chain recombines TRBV5-1 with TRBJ2-1; 11 positions match TRBD2. The germline V gene has CDR1 SGHRS and CDR2 YFSETQ. This CDR3 comprises 16 residues. V shed 3 bases and J 3 bases; nucleotides not matched to a gene: 5. The CDR3 nucleotides read TGCGCCAGCAGCTCAAATCTAGCGGGGGGCTACAATGAGCAGTTCTTC. Translating it yields CASSSNLAGGYNEQFF.

The genes are TRBV5-4 and TRBJ1-4; D unclear. CDR3 size: 15 residues. The germline CDR1 and CDR2 sequences are SGHNT and YYREEE (reference sequence). Trimming stripped 1 base from V and 1 base from J, with 8 bases between. The CDR3 DNA reads as TGTGCCAGCAGCTTGCGTCTGGGAACTAATGAAAAACTGTTTTTT. The encoded protein is CASSLRLGTNEKLFF.

This clone was picked up one time. The gene calls are TRBV7-2 and TRBJ1-1; 7 bases agree with TRBD1. Germline CDR1 reads SGHTA; CDR2 reads FQGNSA. The CDR3 consists of 14 residues. J lost 5 bases, V lost 6 bases, and 9 bases had no gene match. CDR3 sequence reads: CASRPQGVGTEAFF. The CDR3 DNA reads as TGTGCCAGCAGACCGCAGGGGGTGGGGACTGAAGCTTTCTTT. The full variable domain, rest sourced from reference TRBV7-2 and TRBJ1-1, is GAGVSQSPSNKVTEKGKDVELRCDPISGHTALYWYRQSLGQGLEFLIYFQGNSAPDKSGLPSDRFSAERTGGSVSTLTIQRTQQEDSAVYLCASRPQGVGTEAFFGQGTRLTVV.

The chain has TRBV2 and TRBJ2-1, with TRBD2 identical over 12 bases. CDR1 is SNHLY and CDR2 is FYNNEI in the germline V gene. After removal of 3 bases from V and 6 bases from J, the junction contained 3 bases not matched to a gene. The CDR3 totals 15 residues. DNA for the CDR3: TGTGCCAGCAGTGAGATGACTAGCGGGGGCAATGAGCAGTTCTTC. It specifies CASSEMTSGGNEQFF.

The V and J genes are TRBV7-3 and TRBJ2-2; 7 bases fit TRBD2. The CDR3 is 15 amino acids. J gave up 5 bases and V 0 bases, and 3 bases lay outside the gene matches. The germline CDR1 and CDR2 sequences are SGHTA and FQGTGA. As DNA, the CDR3 is TGTGCCAGCAGCTTAACATCGCGGGGGACCGGGGAGCTGTTTTTT. Protein sequence: CASSLTSRGTGELFF.

This sequence joins TRBV11-3 and TRBJ2-2, with 11 bases matching TRBD2. Trimming took 6 bases from V and 7 from J; bases not matched to a gene: 10. Per the germline V gene, CDR1 is SGHNT and CDR2 is YENEEA. The CDR3 runs to 16 residues. CDR3 coding DNA: TGTGCCAGCAGAAGGCGTAGCGGGGGGGCCGACGGGGAGCTGTTTTTT. Amino acid sequence: CASRRRSGGADGELFF.

This clone has just one count. The V and J genes are TRBV5-1 and TRBJ1-4; no clear D gene. Germline assignment: CDR1 SGHRS and CDR2 YFSETQ. There are 16 residues in the CDR3. With 0 bases removed from V and 4 bases from J, the gap between germline ends came to 13 bases. CDR3 sequence reads: CASSLAVGRSNEKLFF. Written as DNA, the CDR3 is TGCGCCAGCAGCTTGGCCGTAGGGAGAAGTAATGAAAAACTGTTTTTT.

The chain combines TRBV19 with TRBJ1-2, with D possibly being TRBD1 (6 bases). V was shortened by 7 bases and J by 4 bases, with 13 bases between the two germline ends. The CDR3 length is 13 residues. Germline lookup yields CDR1 LNHDA and CDR2 SQIVND (reference sequence). CDR3 nucleotides: TGTGCCAGTACCGGACAGTCTACCTATGGCTACACCTTC. Its protein product is CASTGQSTYGYTF.

Only one count was recorded for this clone. The chain is built from TRBV19 and TRBJ1-5, with D unresolved. Trimming stripped 1 base from V and 5 bases from J, with 3 bases between. Germline CDR1 and CDR2: LNHDA and SQIVND (reference sequence). The CDR3 covers 12 residues. CDR3: CASSIVDQPQHF. The CDR3 DNA sequence: TGTGCCAGTAGTATAGTTGATCAGCCCCAGCATTTT.

The chain joins TRBV19 to TRBJ1-4; D is uncertain. The V and J ends lost 3 bases and 7 bases respectively, with 12 bases between them. This CDR3 is built from 14 residues. CDR1 is LNHDA and CDR2 is SQIVND in the germline V gene (reference sequence). CDR3 region: CASSILPEGEKLFF. The CDR3 nucleotides read TGTGCCAGTAGTATTCTGCCCGAGGGTGAAAAACTGTTTTTT. Full variable domain (outside the CDR3, taken from reference TRBV19 and TRBJ1-4): DGGITQSPKYLFRKEGQNVTLSCEQNLNHDAMYWYRQDPGQGLRLIYYSQIVNDFQKGDIAEGYSVSREKKESFPLTVTSAQKNPTAFYLCASSILPEGEKLFFGSGTQLSVL.

The chain carries TRBV27 and TRBJ1-1; TRBD1 agrees at 8 bases. The CDR3 has 14 residues. Germline lookup yields CDR1 MNHEY and CDR2 SMNVEV (reference sequence). V lost 7 bases to trimming and J lost 5 bases; unmatched junction nucleotides: 9. The CDR3 DNA is TGTGCCAGCAATGACAGGGGTGGATGGACTGAAGCTTTCTTT. This translates into CASNDRGGWTEAFF.

The J gene is TRBJ2-3, the V gene TRBV20-1; 8 bases match TRBD2. V trimming: 7 bases; J trimming: 14 bases; junction bases outside the gene matches: 5. The CDR3 contains 9 residues. Germline lookup yields CDR1 DFQATT and CDR2 SNEGSKA (reference sequence). CDR3 in DNA: TGCAGTGTGGGGACTAGTCCGTATTTT. Its protein product is CSVGTSPYF.

The rearrangement uses TRBV10-3 and TRBJ2-3, with 13 bases matching TRBD2. Germline V gene lookup returns CDR1 ENHRY and CDR2 SYGVKD. V was clipped by 6 bases and J by 4 bases; unmatched bases: 4. CDR3 length equals 15 residues. CDR3 residues: CAISRTSGGSDTQYF. The CDR3 DNA sequence: TGTGCCATCAGCCGGACTAGCGGGGGTTCAGATACGCAGTATTTT.